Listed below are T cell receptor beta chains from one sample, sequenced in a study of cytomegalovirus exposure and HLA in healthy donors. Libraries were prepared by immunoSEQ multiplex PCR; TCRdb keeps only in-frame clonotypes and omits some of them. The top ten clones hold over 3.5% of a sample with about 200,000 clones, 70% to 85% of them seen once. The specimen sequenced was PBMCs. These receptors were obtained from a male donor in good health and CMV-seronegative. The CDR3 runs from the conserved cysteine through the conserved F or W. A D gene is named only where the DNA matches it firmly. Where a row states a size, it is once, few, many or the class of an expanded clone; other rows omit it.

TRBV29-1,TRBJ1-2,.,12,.,TGCAGCGTTACAGGGTTACACTATGGCTACACCTTC,CSVTGLHYGYTF
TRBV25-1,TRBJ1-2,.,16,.,TGTGCCAGCACTGGGGCCGACAGGCCCATAACATATGGCTACACCTTC,CASTGADRPITYGYTF
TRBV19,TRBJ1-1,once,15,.,TGTGCCAGTAGTATTCCGACGGAGGGGTACACTGAAGCTTTCTTT,CASSIPTEGYTEAFF
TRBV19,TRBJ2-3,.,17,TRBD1,TGTGCCAGTAGTATATGGGGTGAAGGGGGCGAGTCAGATACGCAGTATTTT,CASSIWGEGGESDTQYF
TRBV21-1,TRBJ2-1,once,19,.,TGTGCCAGCAGCAAACTGGGACCCGGGGGGGTCTGTTTCTACAATGAGCAGTTCTTC,CASSKLGPGGVCFYNEQFF
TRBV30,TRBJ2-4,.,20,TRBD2,TGTGCCTGGAGTAGACCCCGGGATAGCGGGAGGACGGGAGCCAAAAACATTCAGTACTTC,CAWSRPRDSGRTGAKNIQYF
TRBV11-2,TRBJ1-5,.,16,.,TGTGCCAGCAGCCCCCGCCGGACAGCAAACAATCAGCCCCAGCATTTT,CASSPRRTANNQPQHF
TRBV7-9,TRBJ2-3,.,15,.,TGTGCCAGCACCCCTTGGGGAGGAGGCACAGATACGCAGTATTTT,CASTPWGGGTDTQYF
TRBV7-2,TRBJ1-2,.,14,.,TGTGCCAGCAGCCCCGATAGGCGGGCTGGGGGCTACACCTTC,CASSPDRRAGGYTF
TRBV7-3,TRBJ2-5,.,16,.,TGTGCCAGCAGCTTAATGGGGCTAAAGGGGAAAGAGACCCAGTACTTC,CASSLMGLKGKETQYF
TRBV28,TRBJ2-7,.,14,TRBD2,TGTGCCAGCAGTTTTGGCGGGAGTCAGTACGAGCAGTACTTC,CASSFGGSQYEQYF
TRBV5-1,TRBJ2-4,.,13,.,TGCGCCAGCAGCTGGGGCACGCAGGACATTCAGTACTTC,CASSWGTQDIQYF
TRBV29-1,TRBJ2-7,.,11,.,TGCAGCGTTGGGCAGAACTACGAGCAGTACTTC,CSVGQNYEQYF
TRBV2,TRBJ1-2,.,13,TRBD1,TGTGCCATGGGGGACAGGAATGACTATGGCTACACCTTC,CAMGDRNDYGYTF
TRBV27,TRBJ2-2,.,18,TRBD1,TGTGCCAGCAGTTTAAAAGGACAGGAGATCAAGAACACCGGGGAGCTGTTTTTT,CASSLKGQEIKNTGELFF
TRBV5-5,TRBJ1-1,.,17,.,TGTGCCAGCAGCTTGGCTCATGCAGACGTGATACGAGGTGAAGCTTTCTTT,CASSLAHADVIRGEAFF
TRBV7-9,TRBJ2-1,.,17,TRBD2,TGTGCCAGCAGCTTACCCGGTGCGGGAGGGCAAAACAATGAGCAGTTCTTC,CASSLPGAGGQNNEQFF
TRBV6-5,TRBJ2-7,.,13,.,TGTGCCAGCACTCCCGGGGGTGAGGGCGAGCAGTACTTC,CASTPGGEGEQYF
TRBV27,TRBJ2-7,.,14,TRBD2,TGTGCCAGCAGTTTCCGGGGGGGTAATCACGAGCAGTACTTC,CASSFRGGNHEQYF
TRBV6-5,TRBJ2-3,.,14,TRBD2,TGTGCCAGCGGGACTTCAGCGGGAGCAGGTACGCAGTATTTT,CASGTSAGAGTQYF
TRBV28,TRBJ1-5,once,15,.,TGTGCCAGCAGTGGGGGGGGTCGGCGCAATCAGCCCCAGCATTTT,CASSGGGRRNQPQHF
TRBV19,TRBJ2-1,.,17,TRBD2,TGTGCCAGTAAGGGACTAGCGGGAGCGACGGCCTACAATGAGCAGTTCTTC,CASKGLAGATAYNEQFF
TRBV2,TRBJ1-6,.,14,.,TGTGCCAGCAGTGTAGGACAGACTAATTCACCCCTCCACTTT,CASSVGQTNSPLHF
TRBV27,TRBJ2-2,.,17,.,TGTGCCAGCAGTTCGCTATTGACAGCCGCGAACACCGGGGAGCTGTTTTTT,CASSSLLTAANTGELFF
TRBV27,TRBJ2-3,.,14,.,TGTGCCAGCAGTTTATGGGACAACACAGATACGCAGTATTTT,CASSLWDNTDTQYF
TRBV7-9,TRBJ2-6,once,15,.,TGTGCCAGCTATAAGGGGCAGGGGGGGGCCAACGTCCTGACTTTC,CASYKGQGGANVLTF
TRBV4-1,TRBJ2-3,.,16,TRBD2,TGCGCCAGCAGCCAAATGGGAGGGCCTAGCACAGATACGCAGTATTTT,CASSQMGGPSTDTQYF
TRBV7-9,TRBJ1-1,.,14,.,TGTGCCAGCAGCTTAGCTAGGCAGGGCTCTGAAGCTTTCTTT,CASSLARQGSEAFF
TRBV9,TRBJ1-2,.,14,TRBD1,TGTGCCAGCAGTGCGGGGACAGGGGCGACTGGCTACACCTTC,CASSAGTGATGYTF
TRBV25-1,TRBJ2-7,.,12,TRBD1,TGTGCCAGCACAGGACAGGGGAACGAGCAGTACTTC,CASTGQGNEQYF
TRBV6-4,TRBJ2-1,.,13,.,TGTGCCAGCAGTCCCAGGGCGGGGAATGAGCAGTTCTTC,CASSPRAGNEQFF
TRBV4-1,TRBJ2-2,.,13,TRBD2,TGCGCCAGCAGCCAAACTAGCGGGGGGGAGCTGTTTTTT,CASSQTSGGELFF
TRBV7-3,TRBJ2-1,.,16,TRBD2,TGTGCCAGCAGCTTAGGCAGGCTAGCGGGAGATAATGAGCAGTTCTTC,CASSLGRLAGDNEQFF
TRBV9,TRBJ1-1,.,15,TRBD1,TGTGCCAGCAGCGCCGGACAGGGGGTAATCACTGAAGCTTTCTTT,CASSAGQGVITEAFF
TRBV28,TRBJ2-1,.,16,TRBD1,TGTGCCAGCAGCCATTACGGGACAGGGGCGGACAATGAGCAGTTCTTC,CASSHYGTGADNEQFF
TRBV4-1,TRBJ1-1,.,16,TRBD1,TGCGCCAGCAGAATAGGGACAGCCTCCATGAACACTGAAGCTTTCTTT,CASRIGTASMNTEAFF
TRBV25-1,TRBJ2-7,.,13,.,TGTGCCAGCAGTCAGCTAACGGGATACGAGCAGTACTTC,CASSQLTGYEQYF
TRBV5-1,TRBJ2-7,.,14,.,TGCGCCAGCAGCTTGGGACTTGATCCCTACGAGCAGTACTTC,CASSLGLDPYEQYF
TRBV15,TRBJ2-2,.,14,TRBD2,TGTGCCACCGAAGCGGGAGAGGGATACCGGGAGCTGTTTTTT,CATEAGEGYRELFF
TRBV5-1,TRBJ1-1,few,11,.,TGCGCCAGCAGCGGCGGAACTGAAGCTTTCTTT,CASSGGTEAFF
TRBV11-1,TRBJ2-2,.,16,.,TGTGCCAGCAGCCAAAGCCAGGGGCTCAACACCGGGGAGCTGTTTTTT,CASSQSQGLNTGELFF
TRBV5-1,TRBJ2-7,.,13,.,TGCGCCAGCAGCTTGGAACTAGGTTACGAGCAGTACTTC,CASSLELGYEQYF
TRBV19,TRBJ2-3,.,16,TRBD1,TGTGCCAGTTCCTATACCAATCCAGGGGGCCGAGATACGCAGTATTTT,CASSYTNPGGRDTQYF
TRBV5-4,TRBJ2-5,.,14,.,TGTGCCAGCAGCTTGGGGTCCCGCCGGGAGACCCAGTACTTC,CASSLGSRRETQYF
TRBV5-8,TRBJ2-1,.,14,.,TGTGCCAGCCTGGAACAGGGCTACTACAATGAGCAGTTCTTC,CASLEQGYYNEQFF
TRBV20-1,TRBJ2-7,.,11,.,TGCAGTGCTAGACAGGGGTACGAGCAGTACTTC,CSARQGYEQYF
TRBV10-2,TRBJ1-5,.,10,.,TGCGCCATTATAAATCAGCCCCAGCATTTT,CAIINQPQHF
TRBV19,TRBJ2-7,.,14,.,TGTGCCAGTCAAGATCAGGGGAATTCCTACGAGCAGTACTTC,CASQDQGNSYEQYF
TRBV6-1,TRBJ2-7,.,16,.,TGTGCCAGCAGTGAAGCGGAAACAGAAACTTTCTACGAGCAGTACTTC,CASSEAETETFYEQYF
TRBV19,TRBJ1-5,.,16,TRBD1,TGTGCCAGTACAACCGCCACAGGGGGCCGGAATCAGCCCCAGCATTTT,CASTTATGGRNQPQHF
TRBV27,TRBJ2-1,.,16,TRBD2,TGTGCCAGCAGTCACGTAGCGGGCCGCTCCTACAATGAGCAGTTCTTC,CASSHVAGRSYNEQFF
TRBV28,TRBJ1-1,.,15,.,TGTGCCAGCAGTCCCCCTGGACTGGGGAACACTGAAGCTTTCTTT,CASSPPGLGNTEAFF
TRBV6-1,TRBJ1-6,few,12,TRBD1,TGTGCCAGCAGTCAGGGGGCTTCACCCCTCCACTTT,CASSQGASPLHF
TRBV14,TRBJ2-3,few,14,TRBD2,TGTGCCAGCAGCACGGGACTAAGGGAATATACGCAGTATTTT,CASSTGLREYTQYF
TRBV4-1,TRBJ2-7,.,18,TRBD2,TGCGCCAGCAGCCAGACACCCGGTGGACTAGCGGGGTTCTACGAGCAGTACTTC,CASSQTPGGLAGFYEQYF
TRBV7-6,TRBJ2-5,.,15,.,TGTGCCAGCAGCCCAGGAGGGTTAGTCCAAGAGACCCAGTACTTC,CASSPGGLVQETQYF
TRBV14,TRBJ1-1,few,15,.,TGTGCCAGCAGCCAAGTACAGGGTAGGAGTACTGAAGCTTTCTTT,CASSQVQGRSTEAFF
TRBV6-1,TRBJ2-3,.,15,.,TGTGCCAGCAGTGTGGGGCACGGAAGCACAGATACGCAGTATTTT,CASSVGHGSTDTQYF
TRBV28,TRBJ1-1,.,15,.,TGTGCCAGCAGTTTTTGGGTAAGGGGAAACACTGAAGCTTTCTTT,CASSFWVRGNTEAFF
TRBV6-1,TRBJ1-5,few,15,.,TGTGCCAGCAGTACCGGGACATCTAGCAATCAGCCCCAGCATTTT,CASSTGTSSNQPQHF